This is a list of T cell receptor beta chains from one sample in a study of control samples from healthy donors and cancer patients. Libraries were prepared by immunoSEQ multiplex PCR; TCRdb keeps only in-frame clonotypes and omits some of them. Counted here are tens of thousands of clones, approximately 91% occurring once; the ten biggest clones make up 7.6%. The sequenced material came from blood. These receptors were obtained from a woman aged 60-75 years in good health. CDR3s include the opening cysteine and the closing phenylalanine or tryptophan. A D gene is named only where the DNA matches it firmly. Size tells how often a clone was seen (once, few, many) or the class of an expanded clone, and some rows leave it out.

j_call: TRBJ1-1
clone_size: NA
v_call: TRBV7-3
d_call: TRBD1
cdr3_aa: CASSFNRGEEAFF
cdr3_nt: TGTGCCAGCAGCTTTAACAGGGGGGAGGAAGCTTTCTTT

j_call: TRBJ2-1
clone_size: NA
v_call: TRBV11-2
d_call: TRBD2
cdr3_aa: CASSHSGGYNEQFF
cdr3_nt: TGTGCCAGCAGCCATAGCGGGGGATACAATGAGCAGTTCTTC

j_call: TRBJ1-5
clone_size: NA
v_call: TRBV7-2
d_call: NA
cdr3_aa: CASSLASWRPYQPQHF
cdr3_nt: TGTGCCAGCAGCTTAGCGTCTTGGAGGCCTTATCAGCCCCAGCATTTT

j_call: TRBJ2-5
clone_size: NA
v_call: TRBV2
d_call: NA
cdr3_aa: CASTLGGTQYF
cdr3_nt: TGTGCCAGCACCCTAGGTGGGACCCAGTACTTC

j_call: TRBJ1-4
clone_size: NA
v_call: TRBV7-9
d_call: NA
cdr3_aa: CASSHIRGMVPGGEKLFF
cdr3_nt: TGTGCCAGCAGCCATATCAGGGGAATGGTCCCCGGCGGGGAAAAACTGTTTTTT

j_call: TRBJ2-5
clone_size: NA
v_call: TRBV7-8
d_call: TRBD1
cdr3_aa: CASSLLGRLGQGGQETQYF
cdr3_nt: TGTGCCAGCAGCTTACTTGGCCGTCTGGGACAGGGGGGGCAAGAGACCCAGTACTTC

j_call: TRBJ2-7
clone_size: once
v_call: TRBV3-1/TRBV3-2
d_call: NA
cdr3_aa: CASSSWSLSYEQYF
cdr3_nt: TGTGCCAGCAGCTCCTGGAGCCTCTCCTACGAGCAGTACTTC

j_call: TRBJ2-1
clone_size: few
v_call: TRBV6-1
d_call: NA
cdr3_aa: CASSEPQYNNEQFF
cdr3_nt: TGTGCCAGCAGTGAACCGCAATACAACAATGAGCAGTTCTTC

j_call: TRBJ1-1
clone_size: NA
v_call: TRBV7-2
d_call: NA
cdr3_aa: CASSLAAGVTEAFF
cdr3_nt: TGTGCCAGCAGCTTAGCGGCAGGCGTCACTGAAGCTTTCTTT

j_call: TRBJ1-6
clone_size: once
v_call: TRBV2
d_call: TRBD1
cdr3_aa: CASRGTGNSPLHF
cdr3_nt: TGTGCCAGCAGGGGGACAGGAAATTCACCCCTCCACTTT

j_call: TRBJ2-5
clone_size: NA
v_call: TRBV6-2/TRBV6-3
d_call: TRBD1
cdr3_aa: CASSPDRGRWETQYF
cdr3_nt: TGTGCCAGCAGCCCCGACAGGGGGCGGTGGGAGACCCAGTACTTC

j_call: TRBJ2-5
clone_size: NA
v_call: TRBV5-1
d_call: TRBD2
cdr3_aa: CASSLGLAGGFAETQYF
cdr3_nt: TGCGCCAGCAGCTTGGGACTAGCGGGGGGATTCGCCGAGACCCAGTACTTC

j_call: TRBJ2-7
clone_size: NA
v_call: TRBV2
d_call: NA
cdr3_aa: CASSGSLSYEQYF
cdr3_nt: TGTGCCAGCAGTGGGAGCCTATCCTACGAGCAGTACTTC

j_call: TRBJ2-5
clone_size: NA
v_call: TRBV11-2
d_call: TRBD2
cdr3_aa: CASSPFRAGGPETQYF
cdr3_nt: TGTGCCAGCAGCCCATTTCGTGCGGGGGGGCCCGAGACCCAGTACTTC

j_call: TRBJ2-3
clone_size: NA
v_call: TRBV30
d_call: NA
cdr3_aa: CAWTGSSTDTQYF
cdr3_nt: TGTGCCTGGACAGGGTCTAGCACAGATACGCAGTATTTT

j_call: TRBJ1-1
clone_size: NA
v_call: TRBV5-1
d_call: NA
cdr3_aa: CASSPGPMNTEAFF
cdr3_nt: TGCGCCAGCAGCCCGGGACCGATGAACACTGAAGCTTTCTTT

j_call: TRBJ2-1
clone_size: few
v_call: TRBV28
d_call: TRBD1
cdr3_aa: CASSSGQGTYNEQFF
cdr3_nt: TGTGCCAGCAGTTCCGGACAGGGGACCTACAATGAGCAGTTCTTC

j_call: TRBJ2-2
clone_size: NA
v_call: TRBV7-7
d_call: TRBD2
cdr3_aa: CASSLGTSGGNTGELFF
cdr3_nt: TGTGCCAGCAGCTTAGGGACTAGCGGGGGGAACACCGGGGAGCTGTTCTTT

j_call: TRBJ2-7
clone_size: NA
v_call: TRBV7-9
d_call: NA
cdr3_aa: CASSSPAGPSGEQYF
cdr3_nt: TGTGCCAGCAGCTCCCCCGCAGGGCCCTCAGGGGAGCAGTACTTC

j_call: TRBJ1-2
clone_size: NA
v_call: TRBV6-5
d_call: TRBD1
cdr3_aa: CASSDGQGRHYGYTF
cdr3_nt: TGCGCCAGCAGCGATGGACAGGGCCGACACTATGGCTACACCTTC

j_call: TRBJ1-2
clone_size: NA
v_call: TRBV7-2
d_call: NA
cdr3_aa: CASSPRTANYGYTF
cdr3_nt: TGTGCCAGCAGCCCAAGGACGGCTAACTATGGCTACACCTTC

j_call: TRBJ1-5
clone_size: NA
v_call: TRBV10-2
d_call: NA
cdr3_aa: CASWGTLSNQPQHF
cdr3_nt: TGCGCCAGCTGGGGGACTCTTAGCAATCAGCCCCAGCATTTT

j_call: TRBJ2-5
clone_size: NA
v_call: TRBV7-2
d_call: TRBD2
cdr3_aa: CASSPPGGLPQETQYF
cdr3_nt: TGTGCCAGCAGCCCCCCCGGGGGACTACCCCAAGAGACCCAGTACTTC

j_call: TRBJ1-1
clone_size: once
v_call: TRBV28
d_call: TRBD1
cdr3_aa: CASRPGQKNTEAFF
cdr3_nt: TGTGCCAGCAGGCCGGGACAGAAGAACACTGAAGCTTTCTTT

j_call: TRBJ2-1
clone_size: many
v_call: TRBV29-1
d_call: TRBD1
cdr3_aa: CSVSPGTAYNEQFF
cdr3_nt: TGCAGCGTCTCCCCCGGGACAGCCTACAATGAGCAGTTCTTC

j_call: TRBJ1-2
clone_size: NA
v_call: TRBV6-5
d_call: NA
cdr3_aa: CASSYRGPLINGYTF
cdr3_nt: TGTGCCAGCAGTTATAGAGGGCCCCTCATCAATGGCTACACCTTC

j_call: TRBJ1-2
clone_size: NA
v_call: TRBV3-1/TRBV3-2
d_call: NA
cdr3_aa: CASSQGMGAGYTF
cdr3_nt: TGTGCCAGCAGCCAAGGGATGGGGGCTGGCTACACCTTC

j_call: TRBJ1-5
clone_size: NA
v_call: TRBV2
d_call: NA
cdr3_aa: CASSEVRAEQPQHF
cdr3_nt: TGTGCCAGCAGTGAGGTCAGGGCGGAACAGCCCCAGCATTTT

j_call: TRBJ2-7
clone_size: NA
v_call: TRBV11-3
d_call: TRBD2
cdr3_aa: CASSLGLAGSYEQYF
cdr3_nt: TGTGCCAGCAGCTTAGGACTAGCGGGGTCTTACGAGCAGTACTTC

j_call: TRBJ1-2
clone_size: NA
v_call: TRBV6-2/TRBV6-3
d_call: NA
cdr3_aa: CASSYSRPRGPMGHGYTF
cdr3_nt: TGTGCCAGCAGTTACTCGAGGCCCCGAGGCCCCATGGGCCATGGCTACACCTTC

j_call: TRBJ2-3
clone_size: NA
v_call: TRBV27
d_call: TRBD2
cdr3_aa: CASSLNIAASGGGSDTQYF
cdr3_nt: TGTGCCAGCAGTTTAAATATCGCGGCTAGCGGGGGGGGTTCAGATACGCAGTATTTT

j_call: TRBJ2-3
clone_size: NA
v_call: TRBV5-5
d_call: TRBD2
cdr3_aa: CASSLGPLAGAQYF
cdr3_nt: TGTGCCAGCAGCTTGGGCCCCCTTGCGGGGGCGCAGTATTTT

j_call: TRBJ2-3
clone_size: NA
v_call: TRBV24-1
d_call: TRBD2
cdr3_aa: CATSDPSSGGADTQYF
cdr3_nt: TGTGCCACCAGTGATCCCTCTAGCGGGGGGGCGGATACGCAGTATTTT

j_call: TRBJ1-2
clone_size: NA
v_call: TRBV30
d_call: TRBD1
cdr3_aa: CAWLGDRGFSSYTF
cdr3_nt: TGTGCCTGGCTGGGGGACAGGGGATTTTCTTCCTACACCTTC

j_call: TRBJ2-1
clone_size: NA
v_call: TRBV5-1
d_call: TRBD2
cdr3_aa: CASSLWSGRAGEQFF
cdr3_nt: TGCGCCAGCAGCTTGTGGAGCGGGAGGGCCGGTGAGCAGTTCTTC

j_call: TRBJ2-7
clone_size: NA
v_call: TRBV6-5
d_call: TRBD2
cdr3_aa: CASRGSGDYEQYF
cdr3_nt: TGTGCCAGCAGGGGTAGCGGGGACTACGAGCAGTACTTC

j_call: TRBJ1-6
clone_size: NA
v_call: TRBV7-6
d_call: TRBD1
cdr3_aa: CASSPGTGGSPLHF
cdr3_nt: TGTGCCAGCAGCCCTGGGACAGGAGGTTCACCCCTCCACTTT

j_call: TRBJ2-7
clone_size: many
v_call: TRBV30
d_call: NA
cdr3_aa: CAWGRTEFYEQYF
cdr3_nt: TGTGCCTGGGGGAGGACCGAGTTCTACGAGCAGTACTTC

j_call: TRBJ2-7
clone_size: NA
v_call: TRBV3-1/TRBV3-2
d_call: NA
cdr3_aa: CASSQGGYEQYF
cdr3_nt: TGTGCCAGCAGCCAAGGGGGGTACGAGCAGTACTTC

j_call: TRBJ2-7
clone_size: NA
v_call: TRBV29-1
d_call: TRBD1
cdr3_aa: CSVGSGGYEQYF
cdr3_nt: TGCAGCGTTGGTTCAGGGGGCTACGAGCAGTACTTC

j_call: TRBJ2-7
clone_size: NA
v_call: TRBV5-1
d_call: NA
cdr3_aa: CASSGGPGPYEQYF
cdr3_nt: TGCGCCAGCAGCGGGGGCCCAGGGCCCTACGAGCAGTACTTC

j_call: TRBJ1-1
clone_size: NA
v_call: TRBV18
d_call: TRBD1
cdr3_aa: CASLTQGALNTEAFF
cdr3_nt: TGTGCCAGCTTGACCCAGGGGGCCTTGAACACTGAAGCTTTCTTT

j_call: TRBJ1-2
clone_size: NA
v_call: TRBV5-6
d_call: NA
cdr3_aa: CASSWSGNGYTF
cdr3_nt: TGTGCCAGCAGCTGGAGCGGGAATGGCTACACCTTC

j_call: TRBJ1-2
clone_size: NA
v_call: TRBV2
d_call: NA
cdr3_aa: CARLGGRGYTF
cdr3_nt: TGTGCCAGGCTAGGGGGTCGTGGCTACACCTTC

j_call: TRBJ1-1
clone_size: NA
v_call: TRBV2
d_call: NA
cdr3_aa: CASANSEAFF
cdr3_nt: TGTGCCAGCGCCAACAGTGAAGCTTTCTTT

j_call: TRBJ2-7
clone_size: NA
v_call: TRBV5-1
d_call: TRBD1
cdr3_aa: CASSSGQGTHEQYF
cdr3_nt: TGCGCCAGCAGCTCTGGACAGGGGACCCACGAGCAGTACTTC

j_call: TRBJ1-2
clone_size: few
v_call: TRBV15
d_call: NA
cdr3_aa: CATSREGGGAIYGYTF
cdr3_nt: TGTGCCACCAGCAGAGAGGGCGGGGGCGCAATATATGGCTACACCTTC

j_call: TRBJ2-2
clone_size: once
v_call: TRBV4-1
d_call: NA
cdr3_aa: CASSQDPAGTGELFF
cdr3_nt: TGCGCCAGCAGCCAAGATCCGGCAGGAACCGGGGAGCTGTTTTTT

j_call: TRBJ2-7
clone_size: once
v_call: TRBV3-1/TRBV3-2
d_call: TRBD2
cdr3_aa: CASSLRGLAGRQWEQYF
cdr3_nt: TGTGCCAGCAGCCTCAGGGGACTAGCGGGGCGCCAGTGGGAGCAGTACTTC

j_call: TRBJ1-3
clone_size: NA
v_call: TRBV28
d_call: NA
cdr3_aa: CASSTPGGGSTIYF
cdr3_nt: TGTGCCAGCAGTACCCCGGGGGGCGGGAGCACCATATATTTT

j_call: TRBJ2-3
clone_size: NA
v_call: TRBV2
d_call: NA
cdr3_aa: CASSGGQGLGDTQYF
cdr3_nt: TGTGCCAGCAGTGGGGGTCAGGGGTTGGGAGATACGCAGTATTTT

j_call: TRBJ1-2
clone_size: NA
v_call: TRBV15
d_call: NA
cdr3_aa: CATSRNGQSGYTF
cdr3_nt: TGTGCCACCAGCAGGAACGGACAGAGCGGCTACACCTTC